Each of the 8 T cell receptor beta chains below was sequenced from the same sample in a study of shared clonotypes between healthy human individuals. Sequenced by immunoSEQ multiplex PCR; TCRdb stores in-frame clones only, minus some. The sample yields fewer than 800,000 clones, 90% to 95% seen once. Cells designated naive CD8 were CD45RO-negative and were positively selected for CCR7, with terminally differentiated effector memory CD45RA+ cells excluded. Sequences were obtained from naive CD8+ T cells sorted from blood. These receptors originate from a man aged 30-40 years in good health.

This chain uses TRBV5-1 with TRBJ2-7, with D possibly being TRBD2 (6 bases). V lost 0 bases and J 4 bases, leaving 23 bases between the germline ends. The germline gives CDR1 SGHRS, CDR2 YFSETQ. CDR3 length: 18 amino acids. In DNA form, the CDR3 reads TGCGCCAGCAGCTTGGCCACTTCCCCCCGGGAGTTAGGTTACGAGCAGTACTTC. It encodes CASSLATSPRELGYEQYF.

V and J are TRBV9 and TRBJ2-3, with D possibly being TRBD1 (6 bases). Trimming removed 5 bases from V and 2 bases from J, with 18 bases in between. The CDR3 covers 16 residues. Germline values: CDR1 SGDLS, CDR2 YYNGEE. The DNA of the CDR3 is TGTGCCAGCAGTAGCATATTGGACAGAACCACAGATACGCAGTATTTT. Encoded protein: CASSSILDRTTDTQYF.

The chain is built from TRBV7-8 and TRBJ1-5; no definite D call. Germline CDR1 reads SGHVS; CDR2 reads FQNEAQ. V was cut by 5 bases and J by 1 base, with 9 bases left in between. CDR3 length: 14 amino acids. The DNA for the CDR3 is TGTGCCAGCAGCCCACCCGACAGCAATCAGCCCCAGCATTTT. Translated, it gives CASSPPDSNQPQHF.

The chain carries TRBV21-1 and TRBJ2-3. TRBV21-1 counts as a pseudogene. The CDR3 contains 18 residues. The CDR3 reads CASSVKVHRTEPTDTQYF. In DNA, the CDR3 is TGTGCCAGCAGCGTCAAGGTCCACCGGACCGAGCCCACAGATACGCAGTATTTT.

This clone has just a few counts. The V and J genes are TRBV15 and TRBJ2-7; 10 nucleotides align to TRBD2. The CDR3 runs 18 residues. V dropped 0 bases and J dropped 4; count of bases not matched to a gene: 12. The germline gives CDR1 LNHNV, CDR2 YYDKDF (reference sequence). In DNA form, the CDR3 reads TGTGCCACCAGCAGAGAGGGTGGTACTAGCGGGACGATATACGAGCAGTACTTC. Translation gives CATSREGGTSGTIYEQYF. The whole variable domain, remainder taken from reference TRBV15 and TRBJ2-7, is DAMVIQNPRYQVTQFGKPVTLSCSQTLNHNVMYWYQQKSSQAPKLLFHYYDKDFNNEADTPDNFQSRRPNTSFCFLDIRSPGLGDTAMYLCATSREGGTSGTIYEQYFGPGTRLTVT.

V is TRBV28 and J is TRBJ2-7; 8 bases line up with TRBD2. Per germline, CDR1 MDHEN and CDR2 SYDVKM. The CDR3 runs 19 residues. Trimming removed 1 base from V and 0 bases from J; junction bases left unmatched: 14. CDR3 protein: CASSLSPPWVAGSSYEQYF. DNA for the CDR3: TGTGCCAGCAGTTTATCTCCCCCATGGGTAGCGGGGAGCTCCTACGAGCAGTACTTC.

The genes are TRBV5-1 and TRBJ2-3; 7 nucleotides align to TRBD2. Germline CDR1 is SGHRS and CDR2 is YFSETQ. The ends lost 2 bases at V and 9 bases at J; junction bases unmatched: 12. This CDR3 is 15 amino acids long. The CDR3 region is CASSFTDRGRETQYF. CDR3 coding DNA: TGCGCCAGCAGCTTTACCGACCGCGGGAGAGAAACGCAGTATTTT.

The J gene is TRBJ1-5, the V gene TRBV28; maybe TRBD1 (5 bases). The germline V and J ends were trimmed by 2 bases and 4 bases, with 12 bases remaining between them. The CDR3 is 15 residues long. Germline assignment: CDR1 MDHEN and CDR2 SYDVKM. CDR3 loop: CASSLMTAMNQPQHF. Written as DNA, the CDR3 is TGTGCCAGCAGTTTAATGACAGCCATGAATCAGCCCCAGCATTTT.